This passage covers 16 T cell receptor beta chains from one sample sequenced in a study of T cell responses to AZD1222 COVID-19 vaccine. TCRdb's table, derived via immunoSEQ multiplex PCR, lists solely in-frame clones and lacks some. Among 130,000 or so clones listed, 94% were seen once. Source: peripheral blood, taken on day 0 of AZD1222 vaccination. The receptor source for this set is an adult in good health.

For this clone: This sample includes further DNA sequences coding for the same CDR3. The chain links TRBV5-1 to TRBJ2-3; 8 bases map to TRBD2. CDR1 and CDR2 (germline): SGHRS, YFSETQ. The CDR3 has 13 amino acids. The V segment lost 7 bases and the J segment 0 bases; nucleotides outside the gene matches: 1. The CDR3 coding sequence is TGCGCCAGCTCTAGCGGGAGCACAGATACGCAGTATTTT. Protein: CASSSGSTDTQYF.

This chain joins TRBV5-6 and TRBJ1-1; no clear D. The CDR3 totals 12 residues. Germline CDR1 reads SGHDT; CDR2 reads YYEEEE. V was clipped by 4 bases and J by 1 base, with 5 bases between them. In nucleotides, the CDR3 is TGTGCCAGCAGCGTCGGGAACACTGAAGCTTTCTTT. It is translated as CASSVGNTEAFF. The whole variable domain, remainder taken from reference TRBV5-6 and TRBJ1-1, is DAGVTQSPTHLIKTRGQQVTLRCSPKSGHDTVSWYQQALGQGPQFIFQYYEEEERQRGNFPDRFSGHQFPNYSSELNVNALLLGDSALYLCASSVGNTEAFFGQGTRLTVV.

The rearrangement links TRBV30 to TRBJ1-1; TRBD1 matches 7 bases. This CDR3 comprises 15 residues. Germline V gene sequence: CDR1 GTSNPN, CDR2 SVGIG (reference sequence). J lost 6 bases, V lost 4 bases, and 14 bases had no gene match. CDR3 bases: TGTGCCTGGAAAGAGTCAGGGGGAAGTTTCCCTGAAGCTTTCTTT. Encoded protein: CAWKESGGSFPEAFF.

The chain uses TRBV7-9 and TRBJ2-7; 7 bases agree with TRBD1. After removal of 5 bases from V and 2 bases from J, the junction contained 6 bases not matched to a gene. Per the germline V gene, CDR1 is SEHNR and CDR2 is FQNEAQ (reference sequence). This CDR3 has 14 amino acids. CDR3 sequence (DNA): TGTGCCAGCAGCCCCCCCGGACAGGCCTACGAGCAGTACTTC. Translating it yields CASSPPGQAYEQYF.

The chain combines TRBV2 with TRBJ2-2, with D maybe TRBD2 (7 bases). The germline gives CDR1 SNHLY, CDR2 FYNNEI. V was cut by 4 bases and J by 3 bases, with 18 bases left in between. The CDR3 consists of 17 residues. CDR3 in DNA: TGTGCCAGCAGTGGTCCTCTGGGGGGGGCTCACACCGGGGAGCTGTTTTTT. Protein product: CASSGPLGGAHTGELFF.

The chain recombines TRBV6-5 with TRBJ2-7; D may match TRBD1 or TRBD2 (5 bases each). Trimming stripped 8 bases from V and 7 bases from J, with 24 bases between. Germline loops: CDR1 MNHEY, CDR2 SVGAGI. CDR3 length equals 15 residues. CDR3 amino acids: CASDAGWAGSGEQYF. CDR3 bases: TGTGCCAGCGACGCCGGTTGGGCAGGGAGTGGAGAGCAGTACTTC.

V is TRBV19 and J is TRBJ2-3; TRBD2 matches at 7 bases. Germline loops: CDR1 LNHDA, CDR2 SQIVND (reference sequence). Trimming at V came to 3 bases and at J to 0 bases, leaving 3 bases not matched to a gene. The CDR3 runs to 15 residues. CDR3 sequence: CASSMVSGSTDTQYF. CDR3 DNA: TGTGCCAGTAGTATGGTTAGCGGGAGCACAGATACGCAGTATTTT.

V gene TRBV6-5 combines with J gene TRBJ2-3; tentatively, D is TRBD2 (5 bases). The CDR3 runs 13 residues. CDR1 and CDR2 from the germline V gene are MNHEY and SVGAGI. V dropped 6 bases and J dropped 4 bases, with 11 bases sitting between them. CDR3 sequence: CASRVEGPDTQYF. DNA for the CDR3: TGTGCCAGCAGAGTAGAGGGCCCAGATACGCAGTATTTT.

CDR3 nucleotides: TGTGCCAGCAGTTCTTCCGGGACAGGGGGCGTCGAGCAGTACTTC. Amino acid sequence: CASSSSGTGGVEQYF. The chain combines TRBV2 with TRBJ2-7; 12 bases agree with TRBD1. The CDR3 length is 15 residues. Germline assignment: CDR1 SNHLY and CDR2 FYNNEI. V shed 5 bases and J 6 bases; nucleotides not matched to a gene: 8. Together with reference TRBV2 and TRBJ2-7, the CDR3 gives the full variable domain: EPEVTQTPSHQVTQMGQEVILRCVPISNHLYFYWYRQILGQKVEFLVSFYNNEISEKSEIFDDQFSVERPDGSNFTLKIRSTKLEDSAMYFCASSSSGTGGVEQYFGPGTRLTVT.

The genes are TRBV6-5 and TRBJ1-1, with D tentatively TRBD1 (5 bases). Germline CDR1 MNHEY, CDR2 SVGAGI. Trimming pared 0 bases from V and 5 bases from J, leaving 13 bases between. The CDR3 runs 15 residues. CDR3 nucleotide sequence: TGTGCCAGCAGTTACTCGAGAGGTTGGGGGACTGAAGCTTTCTTT. Translated, it gives CASSYSRGWGTEAFF.

In its sample, this clone was seen once. The J gene is TRBJ2-1, the V gene TRBV4-1; no reliable D call. V lost 1 base and J 0 bases, leaving 7 bases between the germline ends. CDR3 length equals 15 residues. Germline V CDR1 and CDR2: MGHRA, YSYEKL. The CDR3 DNA reads as TGCGCCAGCAGCCAAGCGGCTAGCTCCTACAATGAGCAGTTCTTC. This gives the protein CASSQAASSYNEQFF.

The chain is built from TRBV4-2 and TRBJ1-2; TRBD1 aligns across 11 bases. The CDR3 contains 15 residues. Germline V lookup: CDR1 LGHNA, CDR2 YNFKEQ. V lost 5 bases and J lost 8; bases outside the gene matches: 10. As DNA, the CDR3 is TGTGCCAGCAGCGCTAGGACAGGGGGCGCGGAAGGCTACACCTTC. Translating gives CASSARTGGAEGYTF.

V is TRBV4-3 and J is TRBJ1-3; 8 bases agree with TRBD1. This CDR3 has 15 amino acids. The J segment lost 2 bases and the V segment lost 5 bases, leaving 5 bases of the junction unmatched. Per the germline V gene, CDR1 is LGHNA and CDR2 is YSLEER. This CDR3 is CASSYDRGAGNTIYF. In nucleotides, the CDR3 is TGCGCCAGCAGCTACGACAGGGGTGCTGGAAACACCATATATTTT.

This chain links TRBV5-1 with TRBJ1-4; D is unclear. CDR3 length: 12 amino acids. CDR1 is SGHRS, CDR2 YFSETQ, per germline. The ends were cut back, 3 bases at V and 5 bases at J, with 5 bases in the middle. CDR3 residues: CASSYQNEKLFF. CDR3 sequence (DNA): TGCGCCAGCAGCTACCAAAATGAAAAACTGTTTTTT.

The genes are TRBV9 and TRBJ2-2, with D uncertain. CDR1 SGDLS and CDR2 YYNGEE come from the germline V gene. The ends were cut back, 0 bases at V and 0 bases at J, with 6 bases in the middle. CDR3 length equals 15 residues. CDR3 sequence (DNA): TGTGCCAGCAGCGTAGGGGCCCCGAACACCGGGGAGCTGTTTTTT. Translating it yields CASSVGAPNTGELFF.

The V call is TRBV9, the J call TRBJ2-3, with TRBD2 matching over 11 bases. The V segment lost 3 bases and the J segment 6 bases; nucleotides outside the gene matches: 15. This CDR3 is built from 18 residues. Germline CDR1 SGDLS, CDR2 YYNGEE. The CDR3 is CASSGQMLAGGPQDTQYF. In DNA, the CDR3 is TGTGCCAGCAGCGGCCAAATGTTAGCGGGAGGGCCGCAGGATACGCAGTATTTT.